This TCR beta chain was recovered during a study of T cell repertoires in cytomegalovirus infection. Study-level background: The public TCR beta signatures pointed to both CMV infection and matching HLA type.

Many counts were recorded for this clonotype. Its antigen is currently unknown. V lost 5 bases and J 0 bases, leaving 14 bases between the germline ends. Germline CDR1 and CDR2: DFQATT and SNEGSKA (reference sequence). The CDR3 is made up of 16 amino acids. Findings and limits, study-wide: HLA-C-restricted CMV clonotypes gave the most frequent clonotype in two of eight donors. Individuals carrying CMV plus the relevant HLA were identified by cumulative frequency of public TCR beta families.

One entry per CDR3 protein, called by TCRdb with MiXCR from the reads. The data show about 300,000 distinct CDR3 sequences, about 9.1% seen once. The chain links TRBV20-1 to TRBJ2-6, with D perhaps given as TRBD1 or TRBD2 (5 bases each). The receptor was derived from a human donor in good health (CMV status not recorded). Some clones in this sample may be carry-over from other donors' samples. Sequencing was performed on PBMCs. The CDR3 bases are TGCAGTGCTGCCTTTGGGGACCCCTCTGGGGCCAACGTCCTGACTTTC. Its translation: CSAAFGDPSGANVLTF.